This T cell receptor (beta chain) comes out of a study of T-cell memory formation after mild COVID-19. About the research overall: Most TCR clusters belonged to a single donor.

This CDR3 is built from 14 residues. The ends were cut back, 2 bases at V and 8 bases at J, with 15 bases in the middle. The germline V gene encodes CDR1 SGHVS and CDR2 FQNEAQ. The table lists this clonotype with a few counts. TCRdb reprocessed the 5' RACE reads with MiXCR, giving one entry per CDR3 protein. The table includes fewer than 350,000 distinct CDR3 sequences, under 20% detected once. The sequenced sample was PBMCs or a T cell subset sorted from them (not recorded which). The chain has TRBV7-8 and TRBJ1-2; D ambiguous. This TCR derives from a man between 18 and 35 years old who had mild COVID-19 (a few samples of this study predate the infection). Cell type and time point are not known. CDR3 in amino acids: CASSLRGGLGGYTF. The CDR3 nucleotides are TGTGCCAGCAGCTTAAGAGGAGGGCTGGGGGGCTACACCTTC.